This record covers a single T cell receptor (beta chain). This sample is part of a study of cytomegalovirus exposure and HLA in healthy donors. Unmatched junction bases numbered 5, after V lost 4 bases and J lost 4 bases. The CDR3 runs 14 residues. Germline V gene lookup returns CDR1 MNHEY and CDR2 SVGAGI. Both 60 Vbeta primers and 13 Jbeta primers went into the PCR. The assay was immunoSEQ multiplex PCR, and TCRdb's table has in-frame clones only and misses some. Among about 150,000 clones listed, around 75% were seen once. The sample taken for sequencing was PBMCs. V gene TRBV6-5 combines with J gene TRBJ1-1, with TRBD1 identical over 8 bases. This TCR was sampled from a woman aged 30 to 39 in good health and CMV-seronegative. The CDR3 loop is CASSSDREGTEAFF. CDR3 sequence (DNA): TGTGCCAGCAGTTCGGACAGGGAGGGCACTGAAGCTTTCTTT.